This is a list of T cell receptor beta chains from one sample in a study of blood T cell repertoires in COVID-19. Generated by immunoSEQ multiplex PCR, the TCRdb table keeps only in-frame clones and is missing some. Here the sample spans fewer than 100,000 clones, around 87% being singletons. The sample comprised peripheral blood. These receptor sequences come from a human donor with acute or convalescent COVID-19. The donor label of this sample is uncertain. Each CDR3 is given with its conserved first and last residue. A D gene is named only where the DNA matches it firmly. Clone sizes are given selectively: once, few, many, or a class where the clone is expanded.

- TRBJ1-2 TRBV5-1 - TGCGCCAGCAGCCAAAACCAAGACACCAGGGATAGCTTGAAGGGCTACACCTTC CASSQNQDTRDSLKGYTF
- TRBJ1-5 TRBV27 - TGTGCCAGCAAAAGCCTACAGGGCCTCAATCAGCCCCAGCATTTT CASKSLQGLNQPQHF
- TRBJ1-6 TRBV21-1 - TGTGCCAGCAGGAACAGAAGACATTCACCCCTCCACTTT CASRNRRHSPLHF
few TRBJ1-2 TRBV28 TRBD1 TGTGCCAGCAGAGGACAGGGGGCCGGCTATGGCTACACCTTC CASRGQGAGYGYTF
few TRBJ1-3 TRBV3-1/TRBV3-2 - TGTGCCAGCAGCCAAGACTCTTATCTTGGAAACACCATATATTTT CASSQDSYLGNTIYF
few TRBJ2-7 TRBV25-1 - TGTGCCAGCAGCCGAAGTTGGGGGGGCCAATACGAGCAGTACTTC CASSRSWGGQYEQYF
- TRBJ2-3 TRBV6-1 TRBD2 TGTGCCAGCAGTGCCCGGACTAGCGGGGAAGCAAATACGCAGTATTTT CASSARTSGEANTQYF
- TRBJ1-5 TRBV4-1 - TGCGCCAGCAGCCAAGCCGAGGCGGGTAATCAGCCCCAGCATTTT CASSQAEAGNQPQHF
- TRBJ2-7 TRBV19 TRBD1 TGTGCCAGTAGTACCGGGACAGGGGTTCGCGAGCAGTACTTC CASSTGTGVREQYF
- TRBJ2-2 TRBV10-2 - TGCGCCAGCAGAATAGCCACCGGGGAGCTGTTTTTT CASRIATGELFF
- TRBJ1-5 TRBV2 TRBD1 TGTGCCAGCAGGTCAACAGGGGACACTCAGCCCCAGCATTTT CASRSTGDTQPQHF
- TRBJ2-1 TRBV27 TRBD2 TGTGCCAGCAGTCCGTGGACTAGCGGGCTTGACAATGAGCAGTTCTTC CASSPWTSGLDNEQFF
- TRBJ2-3 TRBV3-1/TRBV3-2 TRBD2 TGTGCCAGCAGCCACCTAGCGGGGGGAGCAGATACGCAGTATTTT CASSHLAGGADTQYF
- TRBJ2-7 TRBV6-5 - TGTGCCAGCAGACAGGGAAGGCCCTACGAGCAGTACTTC CASRQGRPYEQYF
- TRBJ2-3 TRBV5-6 TRBD1 TGTGCCAGCAGCTTGGGAGGAGGGACAGGGCTCCCCACGCAGTATTTT CASSLGGGTGLPTQYF
- TRBJ2-3 TRBV5-1 - TGCGCCAGCAGCCTCAAAGGTGGCGGGGAAGCGGATACGCAGTATTTT CASSLKGGGEADTQYF
- TRBJ1-6 TRBV30 TRBD1 TGTGCCTGGAGAAACACAGGGGCCACTGGGGATTCACCCCTCCACTTT CAWRNTGATGDSPLHF
- TRBJ1-1 TRBV9 TRBD1 TGTGCCAGCAGCCTGCGGACAGGGATGACTGAAGCTTTCTTT CASSLRTGMTEAFF
- TRBJ1-5 TRBV29-1 - TGCAGCGTGCTCGTCAGTCGAAATCAGCCCCAGCATTTT CSVLVSRNQPQHF
- TRBJ2-4 TRBV2 - TGTGCCAGCAGTTCTGACAGAGCCAAAAACATTCAGTACTTC CASSSDRAKNIQYF
- TRBJ2-1 TRBV9 TRBD2 TGTGCCAGCAGCCCGGGAGGTCACTCCTACAATGAGCAGTTCTTC CASSPGGHSYNEQFF
once TRBJ1-4 TRBV5-1 TRBD1 TGCGCCAGTTCTCCGGGACAGGGGCCTGAAAAACTGTTTTTT CASSPGQGPEKLFF
- TRBJ2-7 TRBV7-2 - TGTGCCAGCAGTTGGACTGATAATTCCTACGAGCAGTACTTC CASSWTDNSYEQYF
- TRBJ2-7 TRBV5-1 - TGCGCCAGCAGCCTTGACAGCTACTACGAGCAGTACTTC CASSLDSYYEQYF
- TRBJ2-1 TRBV5-4 TRBD2 TGTGCCAGCAGCCCTCAGCGGGGGGGCTACAATGAGCAGTTCTTC CASSPQRGGYNEQFF
- TRBJ2-5 TRBV9 TRBD1 TGTGCCAGCAGCGCCCCCGGGACAGTTAAAGAGACCCAGTACTTC CASSAPGTVKETQYF
- TRBJ1-1 TRBV19 TRBD1 TGTGCCAGTAGTCTCCGGGCAGGGGGAAACACTGAAGCTTTCTTT CASSLRAGGNTEAFF
- TRBJ2-2 TRBV9 - TGTGCCAGCGGCGAGGACAGAAAGAACACCGGGGAGCTGTTTTTT CASGEDRKNTGELFF
- TRBJ2-7 TRBV29-1 - TGCAGCGTAATCCCCGGGACAAAAACCTACGAGCAGTACTTC CSVIPGTKTYEQYF
- TRBJ1-4 TRBV25-1 - TGTGCCAGCAGTGAAGGGACAACAACTAATGAAAAACTGTTTTTT CASSEGTTTNEKLFF
- TRBJ2-2 TRBV5-1 TRBD2 TGCGCCAGCAGCTTAGGCGGGGGGTATAACACCGGGGAGCTGTTTTTT CASSLGGGYNTGELFF
- TRBJ1-2 TRBV19 - TGTGCCAGTAAAGACAGAGTCTCCCTCTACTATGGCTACACCTTC CASKDRVSLYYGYTF